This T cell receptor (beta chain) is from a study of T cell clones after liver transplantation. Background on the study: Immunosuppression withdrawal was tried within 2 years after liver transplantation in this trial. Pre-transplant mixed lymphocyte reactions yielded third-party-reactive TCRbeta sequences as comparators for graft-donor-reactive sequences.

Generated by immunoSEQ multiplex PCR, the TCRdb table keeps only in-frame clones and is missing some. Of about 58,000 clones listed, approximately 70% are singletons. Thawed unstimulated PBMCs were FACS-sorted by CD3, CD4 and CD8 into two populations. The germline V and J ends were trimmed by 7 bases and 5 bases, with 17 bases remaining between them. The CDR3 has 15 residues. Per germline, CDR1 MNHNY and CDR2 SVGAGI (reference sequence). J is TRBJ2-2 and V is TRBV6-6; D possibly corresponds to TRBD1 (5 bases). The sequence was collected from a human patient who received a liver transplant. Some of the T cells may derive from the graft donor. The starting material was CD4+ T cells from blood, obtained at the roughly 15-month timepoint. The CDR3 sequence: CASTQKGMGTGELFF. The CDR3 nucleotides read TGTGCCAGCACCCAAAAGGGGATGGGGACCGGGGAGCTGTTTTTT.